These T cell receptor beta chains were read from a single sample in a study of cytomegalovirus exposure and HLA in healthy donors. Only in-frame clones appear in the TCRdb table, and some are missing; sequencing was by immunoSEQ multiplex PCR. Among about 87,000 clones listed, roughly three quarters were seen once. The sequencing sample was made of PBMCs. The source is a woman aged 40 to 50 in good health and CMV-seronegative. Both conserved end residues are part of each CDR3. Each record gives: CDR3 protein, CDR3 DNA, clone size, V gene, D gene, J gene. The D gene is left open where the match is weak. Clone size, where shown, is once, few, many, or a class for clones that have expanded.

cdr3_aa: CATEVRVTEAFF; cdr3_nt: TGTGCCACCGAGGTGCGGGTCACTGAAGCTTTCTTT; clone_size: once; v_call: TRBV28; d_call: -; j_call: TRBJ1-1
cdr3_aa: CASSLASGWGLLTGELFF; cdr3_nt: TGTGCCAGCAGCTTAGCCTCTGGCTGGGGGCTTCTCACCGGGGAGCTGTTTTTT; clone_size: -; v_call: TRBV7-9; d_call: -; j_call: TRBJ2-2
cdr3_aa: CASSQGTYMNTEAFF; cdr3_nt: TGTGCCAGCAGCCAGGGGACATACATGAACACTGAAGCTTTCTTT; clone_size: -; v_call: TRBV7-2; d_call: -; j_call: TRBJ1-1
cdr3_aa: CASSWGSQGAGNTIYF; cdr3_nt: TGTGCCAGCAGTTGGGGTAGTCAGGGTGCTGGAAACACCATATATTTT; clone_size: once; v_call: TRBV28; d_call: -; j_call: TRBJ1-3
cdr3_aa: CATSREGTSTGELFF; cdr3_nt: TGTGCCACCAGCAGAGAAGGGACTAGCACCGGGGAGCTGTTTTTT; clone_size: -; v_call: TRBV15; d_call: TRBD2; j_call: TRBJ2-2
cdr3_aa: CASSVAVLNTEAFF; cdr3_nt: TGTGCCAGCAGCGTAGCAGTCTTGAACACTGAAGCTTTCTTT; clone_size: -; v_call: TRBV9; d_call: -; j_call: TRBJ1-1
cdr3_aa: CASSPVSYNSPLHF; cdr3_nt: TGTGCCAGCAGCCCGGTCTCCTATAATTCACCCCTCCACTTT; clone_size: -; v_call: TRBV6-5; d_call: -; j_call: TRBJ1-6
cdr3_aa: CASTSQRVNQPQHF; cdr3_nt: TGTGCCAGCACTTCTCAGCGGGTAAATCAGCCCCAGCATTTT; clone_size: -; v_call: TRBV6-5; d_call: -; j_call: TRBJ1-5
cdr3_aa: CASSEFIQGRCFF; cdr3_nt: TGTGCCAGCAGTGAATTCATACAGGGGAGATGTTTTTTC; clone_size: -; v_call: TRBV25-1; d_call: TRBD1; j_call: TRBJ2-7
cdr3_aa: CASSYSGGEAFF; cdr3_nt: TGTGCCAGCAGTTACTCAGGGGGAGAAGCTTTCTTT; clone_size: -; v_call: TRBV6-6; d_call: -; j_call: TRBJ1-1
cdr3_aa: CASSQDLADTQYF; cdr3_nt: TGCGCCAGCAGCCAAGATTTAGCTGATACGCAGTATTTT; clone_size: -; v_call: TRBV4-3; d_call: -; j_call: TRBJ2-3
cdr3_aa: CASSQDRTDTQYF; cdr3_nt: TGCGCCAGCAGCCAAGATCGGACAGATACGCAGTATTTT; clone_size: -; v_call: TRBV4-1; d_call: -; j_call: TRBJ2-3
cdr3_aa: CASSGWGQANSNQPQHF; cdr3_nt: TGTGCCAGCAGTGGGTGGGGACAGGCGAATAGCAATCAGCCCCAGCATTTT; clone_size: -; v_call: TRBV2; d_call: TRBD1; j_call: TRBJ1-5
cdr3_aa: CASSQDVGTGFSSGELFF; cdr3_nt: TGTGCCAGCAGCCAAGATGTAGGGACAGGCTTTTCTTCCGGGGAGCTGTTTTTT; clone_size: -; v_call: TRBV4-2; d_call: TRBD1; j_call: TRBJ2-2
cdr3_aa: CASSQAASGSSYNEQFF; cdr3_nt: TGCGCCAGCAGCCAAGCGGCTAGCGGAAGCTCCTACAATGAGCAGTTCTTC; clone_size: -; v_call: TRBV4-3; d_call: TRBD2; j_call: TRBJ2-1
cdr3_aa: CASSRDRPYEQYF; cdr3_nt: TGTGCCAGCAGCAGGGACAGACCCTACGAGCAGTACTTC; clone_size: -; v_call: TRBV7-3; d_call: TRBD1; j_call: TRBJ2-7
cdr3_aa: CASSPLAGNYEQYF; cdr3_nt: TGCGCCAGCAGCCCACTAGCGGGAAACTACGAGCAGTACTTC; clone_size: once; v_call: TRBV4-1; d_call: TRBD2; j_call: TRBJ2-7
cdr3_aa: CASSLERVVSTGELFF; cdr3_nt: TGTGCCAGCAGCTTAGAGAGGGTAGTAAGCACCGGGGAGCTGTTTTTT; clone_size: -; v_call: TRBV7-9; d_call: -; j_call: TRBJ2-2
cdr3_aa: CASSLSSLSSYNEQFF; cdr3_nt: TGTGCCAGCAGCCTTTCCTCTCTTTCGTCCTACAATGAGCAGTTCTTC; clone_size: -; v_call: TRBV7-8; d_call: -; j_call: TRBJ2-1
cdr3_aa: CASTIDSSYEQYF; cdr3_nt: TGTGCCAGCACGATAGATAGCTCCTACGAGCAGTACTTC; clone_size: -; v_call: TRBV6-1; d_call: -; j_call: TRBJ2-7
cdr3_aa: CASNQVGGGTEAFF; cdr3_nt: TGTGCCAGCAACCAGGTGGGGGGTGGAACTGAAGCTTTCTTT; clone_size: -; v_call: TRBV6-5; d_call: -; j_call: TRBJ1-1
cdr3_aa: CASSVAGGGPLHF; cdr3_nt: TGTGCCAGCAGCGTAGCCGGGGGGGGCCCCCTCCACTTT; clone_size: once; v_call: TRBV9; d_call: -; j_call: TRBJ1-6
cdr3_aa: CASSQDLPDRGSPLHF; cdr3_nt: TGTGCCAGCAGCCAAGATCTCCCCGATCGGGGTTCACCCCTCCACTTT; clone_size: -; v_call: TRBV4-2; d_call: -; j_call: TRBJ1-6
cdr3_aa: CASSLGQTLNTEAFF; cdr3_nt: TGCGCCAGCAGCCTGGGACAGACCTTGAACACTGAAGCTTTCTTT; clone_size: few; v_call: TRBV4-3; d_call: TRBD1; j_call: TRBJ1-1
cdr3_aa: CASSSRTSGGVIFNEQFF; cdr3_nt: TGTGCCAGCAGTTCGAGGACTAGCGGGGGGGTTATCTTCAATGAGCAGTTCTTC; clone_size: -; v_call: TRBV27; d_call: TRBD2; j_call: TRBJ2-1
cdr3_aa: CASSAGTDTGELFF; cdr3_nt: TGTGCCAGCTCGGCCGGGACAGACACCGGGGAGCTGTTTTTT; clone_size: -; v_call: TRBV18; d_call: TRBD1; j_call: TRBJ2-2
cdr3_aa: CASGSIRETEVNSTDTQYF; cdr3_nt: TGTGCTAGTGGTTCAATCCGGGAGACAGAAGTTAATAGCACAGATACGCAGTATTTT; clone_size: -; v_call: TRBV12-5; d_call: -; j_call: TRBJ2-3
cdr3_aa: CASSLIGGNTEAFF; cdr3_nt: TGTGCCAGCAGCCTAATAGGAGGGAACACTGAAGCTTTCTTT; clone_size: -; v_call: TRBV5-6; d_call: -; j_call: TRBJ1-1
cdr3_aa: CASSLSGTGLYEQYF; cdr3_nt: TGTGCCAGCAGCTTATCCGGGACAGGGCTCTACGAGCAGTACTTC; clone_size: -; v_call: TRBV11-2; d_call: TRBD1; j_call: TRBJ2-7
cdr3_aa: CASSEAGLSGNTIYF; cdr3_nt: TGTGCCAGCAGTGAAGCCGGTCTCTCTGGAAACACCATATATTTT; clone_size: once; v_call: TRBV6-1; d_call: -; j_call: TRBJ1-3
cdr3_aa: CASSSNSGGLSYNEQFF; cdr3_nt: TGTGCCAGCAGCTCGAATAGCGGGGGGCTGTCCTACAATGAGCAGTTCTTC; clone_size: -; v_call: TRBV4-2; d_call: TRBD2; j_call: TRBJ2-1
cdr3_aa: CASTKSASGASEQYF; cdr3_nt: TGTGCCAGCACCAAAAGTGCCAGCGGGGCCAGCGAGCAGTACTTC; clone_size: -; v_call: TRBV25-1; d_call: TRBD2; j_call: TRBJ2-7
cdr3_aa: CAWRSTIMEKLFF; cdr3_nt: TGTGCCTGGAGAAGCACGATAATGGAAAAACTGTTTTTT; clone_size: -; v_call: TRBV30; d_call: -; j_call: TRBJ1-4
cdr3_aa: CASSFRDTNEKLFF; cdr3_nt: TGCGCCAGCAGCTTCCGGGACACAAATGAAAAACTGTTTTTT; clone_size: -; v_call: TRBV5-1; d_call: -; j_call: TRBJ1-4
cdr3_aa: CASSLRTDTGELFF; cdr3_nt: TGTGCCAGCAGTTTAAGGACAGACACTGGGGAGCTGTTTTTT; clone_size: -; v_call: TRBV28; d_call: -; j_call: TRBJ2-2
cdr3_aa: CASSLSPTTSETQYF; cdr3_nt: TGTGCCAGCAGCCTGTCGCCGACAACCTCGGAGACCCAGTACTTC; clone_size: -; v_call: TRBV7-3; d_call: -; j_call: TRBJ2-5
cdr3_aa: CASNKRGQETQYF; cdr3_nt: TGTGCCAGCAATAAGAGGGGGCAAGAGACCCAGTACTTC; clone_size: -; v_call: TRBV2; d_call: -; j_call: TRBJ2-5
cdr3_aa: CASSLGQTHNYGYTF; cdr3_nt: TGTGCCAGCAGCCTTGGACAGACACATAACTATGGCTACACCTTC; clone_size: -; v_call: TRBV6-5; d_call: -; j_call: TRBJ1-2
cdr3_aa: CATSRDRGSSYNEQFF; cdr3_nt: TGTGCCACCAGCAGAGATAGGGGGAGCTCCTACAATGAGCAGTTCTTC; clone_size: -; v_call: TRBV15; d_call: -; j_call: TRBJ2-1
cdr3_aa: CASSSRETQYF; cdr3_nt: TGTGCCAGCAGCTCCAGAGAGACCCAGTACTTC; clone_size: -; v_call: TRBV7-2; d_call: -; j_call: TRBJ2-5
cdr3_aa: CASSQGISGGSTDTQYF; cdr3_nt: TGCGCCAGCAGCCAGGGGATTAGCGGGGGCAGCACAGATACGCAGTATTTT; clone_size: -; v_call: TRBV4-1; d_call: TRBD2; j_call: TRBJ2-3
cdr3_aa: CASSPDNLLNEQYF; cdr3_nt: TGCGCCAGCAGCCCCGACAATCTTCTGAACGAGCAGTACTTC; clone_size: once; v_call: TRBV5-1; d_call: -; j_call: TRBJ2-7
cdr3_aa: CASSWDSNNSPLHF; cdr3_nt: TGCGCCAGCAGCTGGGACAGTAATAATTCACCCCTCCACTTT; clone_size: -; v_call: TRBV5-1; d_call: TRBD1; j_call: TRBJ1-6
cdr3_aa: CASSETEYYEQYF; cdr3_nt: TGTGCCAGCAGTGAAACAGAGTACTACGAGCAGTACTTC; clone_size: -; v_call: TRBV2; d_call: -; j_call: TRBJ2-7
cdr3_aa: CASSSQGLETQYF; cdr3_nt: TGTGCCAGCAGCTCACAGGGTCTGGAGACCCAGTACTTC; clone_size: -; v_call: TRBV5-4; d_call: -; j_call: TRBJ2-5
cdr3_aa: CASSLAGQTEQYF; cdr3_nt: TGTGCCAGCAGCTTGGCGGGACAGACCGAGCAGTACTTC; clone_size: -; v_call: TRBV7-9; d_call: -; j_call: TRBJ2-7
cdr3_aa: CASSLELGLGEAFF; cdr3_nt: TGTGCCAGCAGCTTAGAATTGGGCCTGGGTGAAGCTTTCTTT; clone_size: many; v_call: TRBV7-9; d_call: -; j_call: TRBJ1-1
cdr3_aa: CAWSAGGYEQYF; cdr3_nt: TGTGCCTGGAGTGCCGGGGGTTACGAGCAGTACTTC; clone_size: -; v_call: TRBV30; d_call: -; j_call: TRBJ2-7
cdr3_aa: CASSMGQILGELFF; cdr3_nt: TGTGCCAGTAGTATGGGACAGATCCTCGGGGAGCTGTTTTTT; clone_size: once; v_call: TRBV19; d_call: TRBD1; j_call: TRBJ2-2
cdr3_aa: CAWSVGGSPLHF; cdr3_nt: TGTGCCTGGAGTGTAGGGGGTTCACCCCTCCACTTT; clone_size: -; v_call: TRBV30; d_call: -; j_call: TRBJ1-6
cdr3_aa: CASSTSGRSGETQYF; cdr3_nt: TGTGCCAGCAGCACCTCCGGGAGGAGCGGGGAGACCCAGTACTTC; clone_size: -; v_call: TRBV7-2; d_call: TRBD2; j_call: TRBJ2-5